The rows below give T cell receptor beta chains drawn from one sample of a study of technical replicates of blood from a few donors. Clones were sequenced by immunoSEQ multiplex PCR, and TCRdb holds only the in-frame ones, with some missing. The sample lists roughly 85,000 clones, roughly 94% occurring once. Sequenced material: T cells isolated from PBMCs. The receptors derive from a human donor in good health. Both conserved end residues are part of each CDR3. The order of the fields is clone size, J gene, V gene, CDR3 protein. Clone size is stated in some rows and not others, as once, few, many or a class when expanded.

abundance: NA; j_gene: TRBJ2-1; v_gene: TRBV2; CDR3aa: CASSDPSGTGGYNEQFF
abundance: NA; j_gene: TRBJ2-7; v_gene: TRBV28; CDR3aa: CASGTQYEQYF
abundance: NA; j_gene: TRBJ1-3; v_gene: TRBV18; CDR3aa: CASSPTDSQISGNTIYF
abundance: few; j_gene: TRBJ1-2; v_gene: TRBV19; CDR3aa: CASSMGGRTGTLYGYTF
abundance: NA; j_gene: TRBJ2-1; v_gene: TRBV5-1; CDR3aa: CASSYGGGRARMVGDEQFF
abundance: NA; j_gene: TRBJ1-4; v_gene: TRBV7-2; CDR3aa: CASSFHPGSTGILF
abundance: NA; j_gene: TRBJ2-3; v_gene: TRBV10-2; CDR3aa: CASSERGDTQYF
abundance: NA; j_gene: TRBJ2-1; v_gene: TRBV29-1; CDR3aa: CSVAPSNEQFF
abundance: NA; j_gene: TRBJ2-2; v_gene: TRBV9; CDR3aa: CASSSPGTSTGELFF
abundance: NA; j_gene: TRBJ1-4; v_gene: TRBV4-1; CDR3aa: CASSLTGTGYEKLFF
abundance: NA; j_gene: TRBJ2-5; v_gene: TRBV7-7; CDR3aa: CASSPGLAGDQETQYF
abundance: NA; j_gene: TRBJ2-2; v_gene: TRBV4-1; CDR3aa: CASSQIIADTGELFF
abundance: NA; j_gene: TRBJ2-3; v_gene: TRBV5-1; CDR3aa: CASSLAGGTDTQYF
abundance: NA; j_gene: TRBJ1-1; v_gene: TRBV5-1; CDR3aa: CASSLAVGGNTEAFF
abundance: NA; j_gene: TRBJ1-1; v_gene: TRBV13; CDR3aa: CASSFGNTEAFF
abundance: NA; j_gene: TRBJ2-7; v_gene: TRBV5-1; CDR3aa: CASSPGDLSSYEQYF